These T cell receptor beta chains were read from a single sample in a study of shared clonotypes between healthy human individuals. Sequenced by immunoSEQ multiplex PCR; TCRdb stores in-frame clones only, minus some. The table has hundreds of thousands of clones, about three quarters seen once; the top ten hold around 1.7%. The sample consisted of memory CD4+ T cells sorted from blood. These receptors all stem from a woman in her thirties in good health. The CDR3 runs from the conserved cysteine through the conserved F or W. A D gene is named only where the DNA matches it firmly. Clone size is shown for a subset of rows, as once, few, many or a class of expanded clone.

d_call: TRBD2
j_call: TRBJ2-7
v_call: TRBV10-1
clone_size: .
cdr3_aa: CASTEGIGGSYEQYF
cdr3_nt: TGCGCCAGCACCGAGGGGATTGGCGGGAGCTACGAGCAGTACTTC

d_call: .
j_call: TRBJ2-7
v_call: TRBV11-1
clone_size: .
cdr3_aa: CASSLDGAEQYF
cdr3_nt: TGTGCCAGCAGCTTAGACGGGGCGGAGCAGTACTTC

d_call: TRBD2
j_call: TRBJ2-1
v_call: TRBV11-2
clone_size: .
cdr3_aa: CASSPIAGGNNEQFF
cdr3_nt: TGTGCCAGCAGCCCTATAGCGGGAGGGAACAATGAGCAGTTCTTC

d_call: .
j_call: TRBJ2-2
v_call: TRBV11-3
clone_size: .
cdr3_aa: CASSFGGWEKTEAGELFF
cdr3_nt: TGTGCCAGCAGCTTTGGTGGGTGGGAGAAGACCGAGGCCGGGGAGCTGTTTTTT

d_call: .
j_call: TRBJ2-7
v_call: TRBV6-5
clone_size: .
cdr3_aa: CASSYSVDSYEQYF
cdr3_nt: TGTGCCAGCAGTTACTCCGTAGACTCCTACGAGCAGTACTTC

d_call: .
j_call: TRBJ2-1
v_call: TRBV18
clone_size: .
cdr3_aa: CASSPRGDRYNEQFF
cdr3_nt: TGTGCCAGCTCACCAAGGGGCGATCGGTACAATGAGCAGTTCTTC

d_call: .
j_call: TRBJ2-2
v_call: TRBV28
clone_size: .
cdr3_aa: CASHSPRGAGRRNTGELFF
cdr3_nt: TGTGCCAGCCACAGCCCCAGGGGCGCGGGTCGAAGAAACACCGGGGAGCTGTTTTTT

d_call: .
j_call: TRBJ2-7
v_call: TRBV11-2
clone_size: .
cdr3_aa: CASSLRHILYEQYF
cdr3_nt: TGTGCCAGCAGCTTAAGGCACATCCTCTACGAGCAGTACTTC

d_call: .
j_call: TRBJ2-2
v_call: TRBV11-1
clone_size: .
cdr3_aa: CASSLDPPLQGPNTGELFF
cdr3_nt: TGTGCCAGCAGCTTAGACCCTCCCTTACAGGGACCGAACACCGGGGAGCTGTTTTTT

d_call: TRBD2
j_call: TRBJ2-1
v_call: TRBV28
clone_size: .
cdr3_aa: CASMKGGAERYNEQFF
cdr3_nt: TGTGCCAGCATGAAGGGAGGGGCAGAAAGATACAATGAGCAGTTCTTC

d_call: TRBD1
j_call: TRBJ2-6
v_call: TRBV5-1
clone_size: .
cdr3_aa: CASSFGTGRFSGANVLTF
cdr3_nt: TGCGCCAGCAGCTTCGGGACAGGGAGATTCTCTGGGGCCAACGTCCTGACTTTC

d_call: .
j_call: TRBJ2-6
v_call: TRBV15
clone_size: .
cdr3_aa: CATSKGRANVLTF
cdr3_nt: TGTGCCACCAGCAAGGGACGGGCCAACGTCCTGACTTTC

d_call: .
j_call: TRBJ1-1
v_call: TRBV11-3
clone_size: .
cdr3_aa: CASSRQIRTMNTEAFF
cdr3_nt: TGTGCCAGCAGCCGACAGATAAGAACTATGAACACTGAAGCTTTCTTT

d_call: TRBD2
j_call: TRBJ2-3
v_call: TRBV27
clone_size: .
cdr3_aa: CASSYYGTSASTDTQYF
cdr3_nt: TGTGCCAGCAGTTACTACGGGACTAGCGCCTCCACAGATACGCAGTATTTT

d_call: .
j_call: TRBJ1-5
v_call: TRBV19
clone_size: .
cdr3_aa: CASSPSGPLNQPQHF
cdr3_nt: TGTGCCAGTAGCCCCTCAGGACCTCTCAATCAGCCCCAGCATTTT

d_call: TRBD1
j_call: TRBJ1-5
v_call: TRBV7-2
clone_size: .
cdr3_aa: CASSLRKTGVFDQPQHF
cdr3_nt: TGTGCCAGCAGCTTGAGGAAAACAGGGGTCTTCGATCAGCCCCAGCATTTT

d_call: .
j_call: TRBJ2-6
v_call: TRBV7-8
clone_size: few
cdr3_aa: CASTRGSGANVLTF
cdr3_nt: TGTGCCAGCACCAGGGGTTCTGGGGCCAACGTCCTGACTTTC

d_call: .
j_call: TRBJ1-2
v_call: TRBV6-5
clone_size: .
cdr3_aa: CASSRGAFNYGYTF
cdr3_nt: TGTGCCAGCAGTCGGGGGGCGTTTAACTATGGCTACACCTTC

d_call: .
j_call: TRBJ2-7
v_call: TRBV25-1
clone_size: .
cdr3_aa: CASSDSVSPYEQYF
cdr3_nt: TGTGCCAGCAGTGACTCCGTTAGCCCCTACGAGCAGTACTTC

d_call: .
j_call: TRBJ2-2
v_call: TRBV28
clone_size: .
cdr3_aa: CASSLIQTHGGELFF
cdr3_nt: TGTGCCAGCAGTTTAATACAGACCCACGGAGGGGAGCTGTTTTTT

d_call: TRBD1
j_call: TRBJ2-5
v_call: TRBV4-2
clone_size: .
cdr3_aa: CASSQGGQGATQETQYF
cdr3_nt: TGTGCCAGCAGCCAAGGAGGACAGGGGGCGACCCAAGAGACCCAGTACTTC

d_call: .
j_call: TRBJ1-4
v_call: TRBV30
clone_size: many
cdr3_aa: CAGNGVATNEKLFF
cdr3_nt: TGTGCCGGGAACGGAGTTGCAACTAATGAAAAACTGTTTTTT

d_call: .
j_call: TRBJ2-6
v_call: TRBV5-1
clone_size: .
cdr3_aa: CASSRGPPVDGGANVLTF
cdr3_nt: TGCGCCAGCAGCCGGGGACCACCCGTAGACGGGGGGGCCAACGTCCTGACTTTC

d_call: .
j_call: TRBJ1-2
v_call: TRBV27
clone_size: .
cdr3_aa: CASSLGGTNYGYTF
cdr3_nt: TGTGCCAGCAGTTTGGGGGGGACTAACTATGGCTACACCTTC

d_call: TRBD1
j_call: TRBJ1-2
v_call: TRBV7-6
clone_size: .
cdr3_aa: CASSSYRDRDYGYTF
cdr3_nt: TGTGCCAGCAGCTCTTACCGGGACAGGGACTATGGCTACACCTTC

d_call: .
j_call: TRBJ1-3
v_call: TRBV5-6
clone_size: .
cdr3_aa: CASSPQRAAGNTIYF
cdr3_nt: TGTGCCAGCAGCCCCCAAAGGGCGGCTGGAAACACCATATATTTT

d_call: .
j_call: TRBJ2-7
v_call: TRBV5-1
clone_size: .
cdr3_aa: CASSLAGVGSSNYEQYF
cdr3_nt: TGCGCCAGCAGCTTGGCCGGGGTAGGGTCAAGTAACTACGAGCAGTACTTC

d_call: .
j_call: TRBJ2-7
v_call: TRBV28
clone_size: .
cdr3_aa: CASSSPSDSGILLGSYEQYF
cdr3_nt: TGTGCCAGCAGTTCCCCTTCTGATAGCGGCATCCTTTTAGGCTCCTACGAGCAGTACTTC

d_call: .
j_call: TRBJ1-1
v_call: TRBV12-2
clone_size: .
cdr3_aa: CASRLGQSSGPNTEAFF
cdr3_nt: TGTGCAAGTCGCTTAGGACAGAGTTCGGGCCCCAACACTGAAGCTTTCTTT

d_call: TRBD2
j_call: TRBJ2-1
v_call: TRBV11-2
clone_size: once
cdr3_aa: CASSLEGLAGGPDNEQFF
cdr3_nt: TGTGCCAGCAGCTTAGAAGGACTAGCGGGAGGGCCTGACAATGAGCAGTTCTTC

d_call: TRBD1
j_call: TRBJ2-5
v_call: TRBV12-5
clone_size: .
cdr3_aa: CASATGGGPQYF
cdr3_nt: TGTGCTAGTGCGACAGGGGGAGGACCCCAGTACTTC